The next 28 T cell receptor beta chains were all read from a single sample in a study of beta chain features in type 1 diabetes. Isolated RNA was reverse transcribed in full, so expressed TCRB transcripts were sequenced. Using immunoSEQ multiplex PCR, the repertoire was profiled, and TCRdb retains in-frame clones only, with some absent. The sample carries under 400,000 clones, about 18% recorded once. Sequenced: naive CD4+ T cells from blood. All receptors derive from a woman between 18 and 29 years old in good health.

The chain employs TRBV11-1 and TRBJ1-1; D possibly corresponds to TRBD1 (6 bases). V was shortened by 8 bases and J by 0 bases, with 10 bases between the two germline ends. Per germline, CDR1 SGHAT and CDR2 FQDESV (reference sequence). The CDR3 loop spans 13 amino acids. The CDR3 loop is CASGRTVNTEAFF. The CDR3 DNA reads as TGTGCCAGCGGACGGACAGTGAACACTGAAGCTTTCTTT.

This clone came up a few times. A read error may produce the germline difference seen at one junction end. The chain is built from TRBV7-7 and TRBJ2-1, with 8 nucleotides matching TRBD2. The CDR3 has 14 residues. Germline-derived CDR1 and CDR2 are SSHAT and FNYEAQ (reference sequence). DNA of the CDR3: TGTGCTAGCAGTACACGGGAGGGTAATAATGAGCAGTTCTTC. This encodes CASSTREGNNEQFF.

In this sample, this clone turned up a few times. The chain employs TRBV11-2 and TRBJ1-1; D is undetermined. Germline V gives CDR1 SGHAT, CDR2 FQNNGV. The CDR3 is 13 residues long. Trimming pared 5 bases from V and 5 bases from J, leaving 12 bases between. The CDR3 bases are TGTGCCAGCAGCCTCCTATTGGAGACTGAAGCTTTCTTT. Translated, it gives CASSLLLETEAFF.

CDR3 DNA sequence: TGTGCCAGCAGCGTAGCCATCAGGGTCACAGATACGCAGTATTTT. Protein product: CASSVAIRVTDTQYF. The V call is TRBV9, the J call TRBJ2-3; perhaps TRBD1 as D (5 bases). Looked up from germline, CDR1 is SGDLS and CDR2 is YYNGEE. CDR3 length: 15 residues. The V and J ends lost 0 bases and 2 bases respectively, with 10 bases between them.

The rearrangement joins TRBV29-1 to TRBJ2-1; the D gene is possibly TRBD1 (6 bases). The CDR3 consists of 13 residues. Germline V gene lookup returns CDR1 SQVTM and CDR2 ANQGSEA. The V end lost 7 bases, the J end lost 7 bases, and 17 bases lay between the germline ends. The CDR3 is CSAPRGRVNEQFF. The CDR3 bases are TGCAGCGCCCCCAGGGGAAGGGTAAATGAGCAGTTCTTC.

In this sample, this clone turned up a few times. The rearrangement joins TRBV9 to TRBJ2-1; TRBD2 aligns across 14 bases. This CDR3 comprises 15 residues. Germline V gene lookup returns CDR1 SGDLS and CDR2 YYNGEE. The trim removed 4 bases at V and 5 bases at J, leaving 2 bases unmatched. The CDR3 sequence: CASSQGLAGDNEQFF. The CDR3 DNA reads TGTGCCAGCAGCCAGGGACTAGCGGGAGACAATGAGCAGTTCTTC.

The CDR3 DNA follows: TGTGCCAGCACCCCTAATCGGGGCTATGGCTACACCTTC. Its translation: CASTPNRGYGYTF. The J gene is TRBJ1-2, the V gene TRBV7-9; D uncertain. CDR1 is SEHNR, CDR2 FQNEAQ, per germline (reference sequence). CDR3 length: 13 residues. V lost 7 bases and J lost 4, with 13 bases in between.

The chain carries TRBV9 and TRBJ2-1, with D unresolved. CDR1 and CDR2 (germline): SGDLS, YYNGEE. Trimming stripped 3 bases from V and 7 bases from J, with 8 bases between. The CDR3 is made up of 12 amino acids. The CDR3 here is CASSALANEQFF. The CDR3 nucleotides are TGTGCCAGCAGCGCTTTAGCAAATGAGCAGTTCTTC. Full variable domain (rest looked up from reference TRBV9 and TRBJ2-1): DSGVTQTPKHLITATGQRVTLRCSPRSGDLSVYWYQQSLDQGLQFLIQYYNGEERAKGNILERFSAQQFPDLHSELNLSSLELGDSALYFCASSALANEQFFGPGTRLTVL.

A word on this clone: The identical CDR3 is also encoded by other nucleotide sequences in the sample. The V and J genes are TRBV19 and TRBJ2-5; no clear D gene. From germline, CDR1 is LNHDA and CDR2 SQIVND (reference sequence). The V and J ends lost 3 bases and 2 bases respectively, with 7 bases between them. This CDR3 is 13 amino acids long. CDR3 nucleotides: TGTGCCAGTAGTATCGGCAGGCAAGAGACCCAGTACTTC. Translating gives CASSIGRQETQYF.

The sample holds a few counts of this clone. As DNA, the CDR3 is TGTGCCAGCAGCGTAGCTCTGGGACAGTCCACAGATACGCAGTATTTT. This sequence encodes CASSVALGQSTDTQYF. V gene TRBV9 combines with J gene TRBJ2-3; 7 nucleotides match TRBD1. The CDR3 runs 16 residues. CDR1 is SGDLS, CDR2 YYNGEE, per germline. V lost 0 bases, J lost 2 bases, and 6 bases stayed unmatched.

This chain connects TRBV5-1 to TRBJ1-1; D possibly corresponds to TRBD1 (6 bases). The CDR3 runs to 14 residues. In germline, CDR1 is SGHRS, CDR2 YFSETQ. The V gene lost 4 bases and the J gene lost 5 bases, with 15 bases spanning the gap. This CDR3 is CASSRRQDGTEAFF. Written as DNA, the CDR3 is TGCGCCAGCAGCCGAAGACAGGACGGAACTGAAGCTTTCTTT. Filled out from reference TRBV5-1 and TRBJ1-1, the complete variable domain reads KAGVTQTPRYLIKTRGQQVTLSCSPISGHRSVSWYQQTPGQGLQFLFEYFSETQRNKGNFPGRFSGRQFSNSRSEMNVSTLELGDSALYLCASSRRQDGTEAFFGQGTRLTVV.

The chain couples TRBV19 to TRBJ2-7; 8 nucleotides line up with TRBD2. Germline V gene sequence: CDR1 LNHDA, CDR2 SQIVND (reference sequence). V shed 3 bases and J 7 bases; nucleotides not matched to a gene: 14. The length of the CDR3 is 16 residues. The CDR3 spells CASSISREGLKTEQYF. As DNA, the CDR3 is TGTGCCAGTAGTATCAGTCGGGAGGGCCTCAAAACTGAGCAGTACTTC.

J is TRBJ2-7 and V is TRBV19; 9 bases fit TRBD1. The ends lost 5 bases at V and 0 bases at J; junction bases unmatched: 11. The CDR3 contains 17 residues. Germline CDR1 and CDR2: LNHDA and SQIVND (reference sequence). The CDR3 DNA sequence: TGTGCCAGTAGTCTCTCCTCCGGGACAGGGTCCTCCTACGAGCAGTACTTC. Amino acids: CASSLSSGTGSSYEQYF.

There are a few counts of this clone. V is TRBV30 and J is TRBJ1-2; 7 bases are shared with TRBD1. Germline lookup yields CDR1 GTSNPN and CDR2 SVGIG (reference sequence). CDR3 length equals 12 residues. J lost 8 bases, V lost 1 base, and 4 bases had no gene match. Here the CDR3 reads CAWSAGQWGYTF. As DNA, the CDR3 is TGTGCCTGGAGTGCGGGACAGTGGGGCTACACCTTC.

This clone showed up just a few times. Here the CDR3 reads CASSLGLAGSGELFF. CDR3 DNA sequence: TGCGCCAGCAGCTTAGGACTAGCGGGATCCGGGGAGCTGTTTTTT. The rearrangement joins TRBV5-1 to TRBJ2-2; TRBD2 matches 12 bases. This CDR3 is 15 amino acids long. The junction had 2 bases not matched to a gene; V was cut back by 2 bases and J by 6 bases. Per the germline V gene, CDR1 is SGHRS and CDR2 is YFSETQ.

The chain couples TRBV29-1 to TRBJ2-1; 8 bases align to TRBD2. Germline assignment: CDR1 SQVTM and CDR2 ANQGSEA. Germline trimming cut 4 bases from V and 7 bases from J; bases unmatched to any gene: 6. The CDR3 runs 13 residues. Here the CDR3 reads CSVAGGGGNEQFF. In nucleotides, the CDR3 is TGCAGCGTTGCCGGGGGGGGAGGGAATGAGCAGTTCTTC.

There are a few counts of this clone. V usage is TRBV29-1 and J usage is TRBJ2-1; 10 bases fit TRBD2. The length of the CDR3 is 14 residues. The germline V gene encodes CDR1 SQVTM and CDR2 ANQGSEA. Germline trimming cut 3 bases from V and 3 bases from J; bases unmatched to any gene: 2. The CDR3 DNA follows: TGCAGCGTTGACTTAGCGGGAGGCTACAATGAGCAGTTCTTC. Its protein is CSVDLAGGYNEQFF.

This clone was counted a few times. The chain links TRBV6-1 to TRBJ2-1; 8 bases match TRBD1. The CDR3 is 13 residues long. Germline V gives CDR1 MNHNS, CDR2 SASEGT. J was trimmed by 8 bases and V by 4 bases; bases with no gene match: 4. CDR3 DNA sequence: TGTGCCAGCAGTGGGACAGGGTTAGATGAGCAGTTCTTC. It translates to CASSGTGLDEQFF.

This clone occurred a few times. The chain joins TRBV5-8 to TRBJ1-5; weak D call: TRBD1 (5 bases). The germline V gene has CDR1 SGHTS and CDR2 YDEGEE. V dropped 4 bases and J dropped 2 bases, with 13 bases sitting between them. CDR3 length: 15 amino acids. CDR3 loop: CASSRKGMGNQPQHF. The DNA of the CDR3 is TGTGCCAGCAGCCGAAAGGGGATGGGCAATCAGCCCCAGCATTTT.

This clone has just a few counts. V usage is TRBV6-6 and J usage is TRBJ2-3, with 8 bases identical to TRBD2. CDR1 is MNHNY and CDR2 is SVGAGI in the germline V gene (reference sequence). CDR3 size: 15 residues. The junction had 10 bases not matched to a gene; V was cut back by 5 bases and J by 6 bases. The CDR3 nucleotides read TGTGCCAGCAGTCAGGCCGGGGGGGTTGGCGATACGCAGTATTTT. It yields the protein CASSQAGGVGDTQYF.

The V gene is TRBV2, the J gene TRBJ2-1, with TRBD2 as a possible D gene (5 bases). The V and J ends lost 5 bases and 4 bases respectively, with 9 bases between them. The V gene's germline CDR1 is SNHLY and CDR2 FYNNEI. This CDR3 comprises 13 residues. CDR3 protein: CASSSTNYNEQFF. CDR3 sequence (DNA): TGTGCCAGCAGTTCGACTAATTACAATGAGCAGTTCTTC.

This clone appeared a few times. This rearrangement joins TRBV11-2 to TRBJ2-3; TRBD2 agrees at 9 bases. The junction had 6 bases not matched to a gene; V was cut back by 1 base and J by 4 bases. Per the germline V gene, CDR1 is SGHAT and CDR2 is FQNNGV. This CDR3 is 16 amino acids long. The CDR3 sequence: CASSLGNSGSPDTQYF. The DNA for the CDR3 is TGTGCCAGCAGCTTAGGGAATAGCGGGAGCCCAGATACGCAGTATTTT.

In DNA form, the CDR3 reads TGCAGTGCTAGGGTCGGGAATACGCAGTATTTT. This translates into CSARVGNTQYF. V and J are TRBV20-1 and TRBJ2-3, with D perhaps matching TRBD2 (5 bases). The CDR3 has 11 residues. V dropped 3 bases and J dropped 7 bases, with 8 bases sitting between them. The V gene's germline CDR1 is DFQATT and CDR2 SNEGSKA (reference sequence).

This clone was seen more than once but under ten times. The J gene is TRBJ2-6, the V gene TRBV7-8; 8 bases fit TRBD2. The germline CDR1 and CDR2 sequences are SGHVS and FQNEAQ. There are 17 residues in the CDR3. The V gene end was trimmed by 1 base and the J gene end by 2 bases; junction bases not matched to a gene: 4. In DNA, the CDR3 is TGTGCCAGCAGCTTAGAAGCGGGAGTAGCTGGGGCCAACGTCCTGACTTTC. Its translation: CASSLEAGVAGANVLTF.

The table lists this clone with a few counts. The CDR3 DNA reads TGTGCCAGCAGCTTACGGGGAGATCAGCCCCAGCATTTT. This sequence encodes CASSLRGDQPQHF. The chain combines TRBV7-9 with TRBJ1-5; no clear D. This CDR3 spans 13 amino acids. V was pared by 2 bases and J by 5 bases, with 7 bases between. Germline loops: CDR1 SEHNR, CDR2 FQNEAQ (reference sequence).

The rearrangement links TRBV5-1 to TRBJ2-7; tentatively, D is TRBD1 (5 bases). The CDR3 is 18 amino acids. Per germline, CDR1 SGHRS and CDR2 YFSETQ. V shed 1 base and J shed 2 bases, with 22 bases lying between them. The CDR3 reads CASSLRSETALQTYEQYF. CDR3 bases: TGCGCCAGCAGCTTGAGGAGCGAGACAGCGCTACAGACCTACGAGCAGTACTTC.

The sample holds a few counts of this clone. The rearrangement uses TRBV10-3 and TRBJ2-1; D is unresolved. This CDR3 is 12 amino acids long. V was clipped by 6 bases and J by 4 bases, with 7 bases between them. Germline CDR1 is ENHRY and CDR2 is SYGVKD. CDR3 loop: CAISEQYNEQFF. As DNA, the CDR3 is TGTGCCATCAGCGAACAGTACAATGAGCAGTTCTTC.

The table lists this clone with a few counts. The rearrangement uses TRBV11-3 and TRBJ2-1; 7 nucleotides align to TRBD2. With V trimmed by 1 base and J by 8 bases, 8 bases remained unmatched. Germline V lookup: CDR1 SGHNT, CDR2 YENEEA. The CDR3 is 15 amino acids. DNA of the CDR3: TGTGCCAGCAGCTTAGGGACTAGTGGGAGGCATGAGCAGTTCTTC. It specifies CASSLGTSGRHEQFF. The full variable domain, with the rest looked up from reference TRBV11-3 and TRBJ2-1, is EAGVVQSPRYKIIEKKQPVAFWCNPISGHNTLYWYLQNLGQGPELLIRYENEEAVDDSQLPKDRFSAERLKGVDSTLKIQPAELGDSAVYLCASSLGTSGRHEQFFGPGTRLTVL.